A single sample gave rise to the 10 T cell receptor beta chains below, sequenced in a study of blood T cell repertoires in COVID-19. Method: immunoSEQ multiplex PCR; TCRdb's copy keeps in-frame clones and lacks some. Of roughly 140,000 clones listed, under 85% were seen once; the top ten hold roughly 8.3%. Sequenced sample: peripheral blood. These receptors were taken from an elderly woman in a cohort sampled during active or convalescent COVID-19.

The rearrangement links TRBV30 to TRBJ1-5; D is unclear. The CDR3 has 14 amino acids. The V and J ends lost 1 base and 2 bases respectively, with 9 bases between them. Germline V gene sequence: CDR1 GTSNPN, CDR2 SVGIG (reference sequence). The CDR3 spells CAWSARVGNQPQHF. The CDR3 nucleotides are TGTGCCTGGAGTGCCCGAGTAGGCAATCAGCCCCAGCATTTT. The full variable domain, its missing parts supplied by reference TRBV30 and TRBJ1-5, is SQTIHQWPATLVQPVGSPLSLECTVEGTSNPNLYWYRQAAGRGLQLLFYSVGIGQISSEVPQNLSASRPQDRQFILSSKKLLLSDSGFYLCAWSARVGNQPQHFGDGTRLSIL.

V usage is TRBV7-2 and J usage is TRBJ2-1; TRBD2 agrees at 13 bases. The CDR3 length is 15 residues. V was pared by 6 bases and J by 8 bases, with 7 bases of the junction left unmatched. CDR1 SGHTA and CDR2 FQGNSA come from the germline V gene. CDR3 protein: CASRPTSGGFYEQFF. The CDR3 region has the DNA TGTGCCAGCAGGCCGACTAGCGGGGGGTTCTATGAGCAGTTCTTC. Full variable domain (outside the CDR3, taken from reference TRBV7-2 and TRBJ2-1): GAGVSQSPSNKVTEKGKDVELRCDPISGHTALYWYRQSLGQGLEFLIYFQGNSAPDKSGLPSDRFSAERTGGSVSTLTIQRTQQEDSAVYLCASRPTSGGFYEQFFGPGTRLTVL.

The chain's CDR3 is CASSLGTAGGYTF. The CDR3 DNA follows: TGCGCCAGCAGCTTGGGAACGGCGGGAGGCTACACCTTC. The chain links TRBV5-1 to TRBJ1-2; D is unresolved. The CDR3 extends over 13 amino acids. Germline V lookup: CDR1 SGHRS, CDR2 YFSETQ. Trimming took 0 bases from V and 8 from J, leaving 11 bases between them. The full variable domain, with the rest looked up from reference TRBV5-1 and TRBJ1-2, is KAGVTQTPRYLIKTRGQQVTLSCSPISGHRSVSWYQQTPGQGLQFLFEYFSETQRNKGNFPGRFSGRQFSNSRSEMNVSTLELGDSALYLCASSLGTAGGYTFGSGTRLTVV.

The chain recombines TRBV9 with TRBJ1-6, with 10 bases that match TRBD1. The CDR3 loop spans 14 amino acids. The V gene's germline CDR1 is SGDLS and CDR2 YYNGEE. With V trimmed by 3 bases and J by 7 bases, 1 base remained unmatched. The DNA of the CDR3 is TGTGCCAGCAGCGAGACAGGGGGCAATTCACCCCTCCACTTT. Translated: CASSETGGNSPLHF.

The CDR3 sequence is CASSRGFANTGELFF. CDR3 bases: TGTGCCAGCAGTCGAGGGTTCGCGAACACCGGGGAGCTGTTTTTT. The chain joins TRBV28 to TRBJ2-2; weak D call: TRBD2 (5 bases). The V and J ends lost 5 bases and 0 bases respectively, with 10 bases between them. The CDR3 consists of 15 residues. The germline gives CDR1 MDHEN, CDR2 SYDVKM.

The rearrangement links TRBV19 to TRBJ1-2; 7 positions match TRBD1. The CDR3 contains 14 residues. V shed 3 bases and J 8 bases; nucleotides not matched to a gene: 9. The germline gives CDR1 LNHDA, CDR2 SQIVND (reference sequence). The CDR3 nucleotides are TGTGCCAGTAGTATTACCGGACAGGCGGGAGGCTACACCTTC. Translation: CASSITGQAGGYTF. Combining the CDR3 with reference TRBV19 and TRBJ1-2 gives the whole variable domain DGGITQSPKYLFRKEGQNVTLSCEQNLNHDAMYWYRQDPGQGLRLIYYSQIVNDFQKGDIAEGYSVSREKKESFPLTVTSAQKNPTAFYLCASSITGQAGGYTFGSGTRLTVV.

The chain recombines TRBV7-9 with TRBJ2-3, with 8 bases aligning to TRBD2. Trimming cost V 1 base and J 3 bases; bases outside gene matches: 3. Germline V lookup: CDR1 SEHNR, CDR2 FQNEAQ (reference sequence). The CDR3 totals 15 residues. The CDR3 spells CASSLVTSGTDTQYF. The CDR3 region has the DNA TGTGCCAGCAGCTTAGTCACTAGCGGAACAGATACGCAGTATTTT.

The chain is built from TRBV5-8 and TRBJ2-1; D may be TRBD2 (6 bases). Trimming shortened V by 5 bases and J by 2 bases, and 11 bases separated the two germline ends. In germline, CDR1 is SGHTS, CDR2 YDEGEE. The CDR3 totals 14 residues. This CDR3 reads CASRPGTAYNEQFF. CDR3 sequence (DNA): TGTGCCAGCAGACCCGGGACTGCCTACAATGAGCAGTTCTTC.

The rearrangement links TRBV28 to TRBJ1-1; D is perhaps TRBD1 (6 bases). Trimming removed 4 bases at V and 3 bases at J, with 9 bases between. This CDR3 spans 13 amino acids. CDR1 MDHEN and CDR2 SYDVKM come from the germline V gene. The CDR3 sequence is CASSSPGDTEAFF. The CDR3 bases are TGTGCCAGCAGTTCCCCAGGGGACACTGAAGCTTTCTTT.

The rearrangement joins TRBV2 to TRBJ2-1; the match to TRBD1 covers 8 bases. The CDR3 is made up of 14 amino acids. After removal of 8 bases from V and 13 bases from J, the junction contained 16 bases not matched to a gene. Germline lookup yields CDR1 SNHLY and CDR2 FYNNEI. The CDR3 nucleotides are TGTGCCAGCTCCCCTGGTCTCAGGGGGCAACACCAGTTCTTC. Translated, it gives CASSPGLRGQHQFF.